This T cell receptor beta chain emerged from a study of radiotherapy plus CTLA-4 blockade in lung cancer. Findings and caveats of the study: Blood saw expansion of tumor-derived TCR clones after radiotherapy plus ipilimumab. Increased serum interferon-beta after radiation also reportedly predicted response strongly.

Germline V gene data show CDR1 as MNHEY and CDR2 as SVGAGI. V lost 7 bases to trimming and J lost 8 bases, with 17 bases between them. The CDR3 contains 13 residues. Patients had chemo-refractory metastatic non-small-cell lung cancer and received focal radiation plus CTLA-4 blockade that used ipilimumab. Method: immunoSEQ multiplex PCR; TCRdb's copy keeps in-frame clones and lacks some. The table lists roughly 39,000 clones, 60% to 75% of them singletons. On this clone itself: Its matching antigen is unknown.

The sequence was obtained from a human donor with non-small cell lung cancer who had stable disease on radiotherapy plus ipilimumab. The chain links TRBV6-5 to TRBJ1-2; D may be TRBD1 (6 bases). The sample consisted of peripheral blood, taken from a patient treated with radiotherapy plus ipilimumab. The CDR3 spells CASTSWGARGYTF. In DNA form, the CDR3 reads TGTGCCAGCACCTCGTGGGGGGCTCGAGGCTACACCTTC.